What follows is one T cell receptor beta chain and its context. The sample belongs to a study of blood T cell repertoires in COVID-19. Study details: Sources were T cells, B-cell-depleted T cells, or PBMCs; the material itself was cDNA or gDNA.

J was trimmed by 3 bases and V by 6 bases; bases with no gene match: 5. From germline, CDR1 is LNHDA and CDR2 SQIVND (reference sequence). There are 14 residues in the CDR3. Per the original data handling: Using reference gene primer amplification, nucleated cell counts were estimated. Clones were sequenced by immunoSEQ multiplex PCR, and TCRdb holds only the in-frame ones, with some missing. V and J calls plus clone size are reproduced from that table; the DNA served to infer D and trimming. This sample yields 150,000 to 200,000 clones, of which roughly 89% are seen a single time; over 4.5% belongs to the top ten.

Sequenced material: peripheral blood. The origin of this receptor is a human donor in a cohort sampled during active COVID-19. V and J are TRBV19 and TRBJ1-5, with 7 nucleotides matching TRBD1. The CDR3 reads CASRQDRDNQPQHF. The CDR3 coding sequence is TGTGCCAGTAGGCAAGACAGGGACAATCAGCCCCAGCATTTT.